The next 12 T cell receptor beta chains were all read from a single sample in a study of molecular identifiers for immune sequencing clone quantification. TCRdb re-analysed the PCR reads in MiXCR, keeping a single row per CDR3 protein. This sample has hundreds of thousands of distinct CDR3 sequences, with about 25% found just once. The sample comprised naive CD8+ T cells from blood, with Jurkat cell RNA spiked in. Subset in this sample: FACS-sorted CD8+CD4-CCR7+CD45RA+ naive T cells. These receptors all stem from a human donor in good health. Some libraries in this study had Jurkat cell RNA spiked in.

This chain uses TRBV24-1 with TRBJ2-1, with 8 bases lining up with TRBD1. This CDR3 contains 14 residues. After removal of 3 bases from V and 6 bases from J, the junction contained 3 bases not matched to a gene. Germline loops: CDR1 KGHDR, CDR2 SFDVKD. The CDR3, as DNA: TGTGCCACCAGTGATCCCACAGGGGGCAATGAGCAGTTCTTC. Residues: CATSDPTGGNEQFF.

The chain links TRBV4-1 to TRBJ2-3, with unresolved D. Germline CDR1 is MGHRA and CDR2 is YSYEKL. CDR3 length equals 14 residues. Trimming removed 1 base from V and 6 bases from J, with 11 bases in between. The CDR3 region has the DNA TGCGCCAGCAGCCAAGGCCCCGGGCAGGATACGCAGTATTTT. Its protein is CASSQGPGQDTQYF.

The genes are TRBV20-1 and TRBJ1-1; a possible D gene is TRBD1 (5 bases). Germline CDR1 reads DFQATT; CDR2 reads SNEGSKA (reference sequence). Trimming took off 4 bases at V and 3 bases at J, with 9 bases between the two ends. The CDR3 totals 12 residues. The CDR3: CSAIQVYTEAFF. As DNA, the CDR3 is TGCAGTGCTATACAGGTGTACACTGAAGCTTTCTTT.

On this clonotype itself: A single base separates this from a much larger clone, so it may be a read error. CDR3 sequence: CANSFRHSNTEAFF. The CDR3 DNA reads TGTGCCAACAGTTTTCGACACTCTAACACTGAAGCTTTCTTT. The chain combines TRBV28 with TRBJ1-1, with D unresolved. Germline lookup yields CDR1 MDHEN and CDR2 SYDVKM. The CDR3 length is 14 residues. The variable domain in full, with the rest retrieved from reference TRBV28 and TRBJ1-1, is DVKVTQSSRYLVKRTGEKVFLECVQDMDHENMFWYRQDPGLGLRLIYFSYDVKMKEKGDIPEGYSVSREKKERFSLILESASTNQTSMYLCANSFRHSNTEAFFGQGTRLTVV.

V is TRBV14 and J is TRBJ1-2; 9 bases are shared with TRBD1. J was trimmed by 6 bases and V by 5 bases; bases with no gene match: 4. The germline gives CDR1 SGHDN, CDR2 FVKESK. This CDR3 has 13 amino acids. CDR3 DNA: TGTGCCAGCAGCGAACAGGGGGCAGATGGCTACACCTTC. Amino acids: CASSEQGADGYTF.

V usage is TRBV27 and J usage is TRBJ1-1; 12 bases are a match to TRBD1. The CDR3 is 13 amino acids. J gave up 4 bases and V 8 bases, and 2 bases lay outside the gene matches. The germline V gene has CDR1 MNHEY and CDR2 SMNVEV (reference sequence). CDR3 in amino acids: CASGTGGLTEAFF. In DNA form, the CDR3 reads TGTGCCAGCGGGACAGGGGGCCTCACTGAAGCTTTCTTT.

CDR3 sequence: CAWSWGAPPYF. The CDR3 bases are TGTGCCTGGAGTTGGGGCGCGCCCCCGTACTTC. The V call is TRBV30, the J call TRBJ2-5, with D maybe TRBD1 (5 bases). Trimming removed 2 bases at V and 13 bases at J, with 14 bases between. CDR1 is GTSNPN, CDR2 SVGIG, per germline (reference sequence). CDR3 size: 11 residues.

The sample holds many counts of this clonotype. V is TRBV20-1 and J is TRBJ2-3, with 8 bases that match TRBD2. With V trimmed by 0 bases and J by 5 bases, 7 bases remained unmatched. Germline assignment: CDR1 DFQATT and CDR2 SNEGSKA (reference sequence). The CDR3 length is 15 residues. CDR3 in DNA: TGCAGTGCTAGAGAAGGTCGGGGGGGCCAAGATACGCAGTATTTT. It codes for CSAREGRGGQDTQYF.

The chain links TRBV29-1 to TRBJ1-1; no clear D. In germline, CDR1 is SQVTM, CDR2 ANQGSEA. V was pared by 6 bases and J by 1 base, with 9 bases between. The CDR3 is 12 amino acids. In DNA, the CDR3 is TGCAGCGTCGGACGGGGGAACACTGAAGCTTTCTTT. Protein sequence: CSVGRGNTEAFF.

V gene TRBV20-1 combines with J gene TRBJ2-5; 10 positions match TRBD2. The CDR3 consists of 17 residues. Germline CDR1 is DFQATT and CDR2 is SNEGSKA (reference sequence). The V and J ends lost 2 bases and 3 bases, in that order; junction bases with no gene match: 12. The DNA for the CDR3 is TGCAGTGCTAGACGGGGGGGACTAGCGCTACTCGAAGAGACCCAGTACTTC. Amino acid sequence: CSARRGGLALLEETQYF.

The chain has TRBV7-6 and TRBJ2-2; unclear D gene. Germline CDR1 and CDR2: SGHVS and FNYEAQ. The CDR3 is 16 amino acids. Between the trimmed V and J ends, which lost 2 bases and 6 bases, there was a span of 16 bases. CDR3 sequence: CASSLRVEVGAGELFF. The CDR3 bases are TGTGCCAGCAGCTTAAGGGTTGAGGTTGGGGCCGGGGAGCTGTTTTTT.

As to this clonotype: Germline is not matched at one junction end, which may reflect a read error. The V gene is TRBV7-9, the J gene TRBJ2-2, with TRBD1 as a possible D gene (6 bases). The CDR3 sequence is 15 residues long. The V gene's germline CDR1 is SEHNR and CDR2 FQNEAQ (reference sequence). In nucleotides, the CDR3 is TGTGCCAGCAGCGAGGTGACAGGTTCCACCGGGGCGCTGTTTTTT. It specifies CASSEVTGSTGALFF.